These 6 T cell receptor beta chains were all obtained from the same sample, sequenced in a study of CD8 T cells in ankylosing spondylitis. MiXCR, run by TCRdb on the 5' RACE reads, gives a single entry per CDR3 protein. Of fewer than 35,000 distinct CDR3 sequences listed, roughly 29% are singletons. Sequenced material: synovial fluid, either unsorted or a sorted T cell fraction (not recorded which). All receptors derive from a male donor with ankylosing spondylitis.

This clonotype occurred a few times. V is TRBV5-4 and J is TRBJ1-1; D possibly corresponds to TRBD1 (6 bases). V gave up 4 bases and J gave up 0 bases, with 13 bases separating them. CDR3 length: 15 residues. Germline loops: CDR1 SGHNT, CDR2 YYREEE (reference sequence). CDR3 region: CASSLGGNMNTEAFF. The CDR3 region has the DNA TGTGCCAGCAGCCTAGGGGGAAACATGAACACTGAAGCTTTCTTT.

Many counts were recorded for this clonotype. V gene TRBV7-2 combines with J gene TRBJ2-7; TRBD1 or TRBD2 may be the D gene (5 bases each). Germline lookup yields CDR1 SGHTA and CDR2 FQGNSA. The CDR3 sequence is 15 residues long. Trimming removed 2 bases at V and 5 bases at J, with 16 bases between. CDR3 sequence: CASSLWGTATNEQYF. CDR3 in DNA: TGTGCCAGCAGCTTATGGGGGACGGCGACCAACGAGCAGTACTTC.

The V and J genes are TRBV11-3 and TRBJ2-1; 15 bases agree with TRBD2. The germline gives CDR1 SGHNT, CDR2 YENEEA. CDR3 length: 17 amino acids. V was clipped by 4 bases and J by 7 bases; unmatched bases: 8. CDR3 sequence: CASSSRTSGRARNEQFF. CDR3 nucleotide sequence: TGTGCCAGCAGCTCAAGGACTAGCGGGAGGGCAAGAAATGAGCAGTTCTTC.

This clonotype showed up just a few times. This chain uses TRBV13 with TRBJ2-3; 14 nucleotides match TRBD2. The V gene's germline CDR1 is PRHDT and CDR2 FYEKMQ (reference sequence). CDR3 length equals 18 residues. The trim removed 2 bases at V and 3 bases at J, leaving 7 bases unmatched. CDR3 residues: CASSLRGTSGSSTDTQYF. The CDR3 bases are TGTGCCAGCAGCTTAAGGGGGACTAGCGGGAGTTCGACAGATACGCAGTATTTT. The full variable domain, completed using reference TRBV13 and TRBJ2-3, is AAGVIQSPRHLIKEKRETATLKCYPIPRHDTVYWYQQGPGQDPQFLISFYEKMQSDKGSIPDRFSAQQFSDYHSELNMSSLELGDSALYFCASSLRGTSGSSTDTQYFGPGTRLTVL.

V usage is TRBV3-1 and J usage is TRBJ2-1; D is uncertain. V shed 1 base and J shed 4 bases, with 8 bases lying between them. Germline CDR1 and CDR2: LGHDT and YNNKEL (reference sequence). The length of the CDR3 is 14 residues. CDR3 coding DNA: TGTGCCAGCAGCCAAGGGGCTAGGTACAATGAGCAGTTCTTC. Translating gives CASSQGARYNEQFF.

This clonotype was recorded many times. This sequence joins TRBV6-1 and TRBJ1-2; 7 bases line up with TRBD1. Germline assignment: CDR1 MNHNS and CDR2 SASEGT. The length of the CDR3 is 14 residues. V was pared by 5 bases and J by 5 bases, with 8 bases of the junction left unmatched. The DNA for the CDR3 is TGTGCCAGCAGTCCGGGACAGCCGATTTATGGCTACACCTTC. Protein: CASSPGQPIYGYTF.